This TCR beta chain derives from a study of cytomegalovirus exposure and HLA in healthy donors. This clone was observed a single time. Antigen specificity is unknown. J was trimmed by 7 bases and V by 6 bases; bases with no gene match: 6. The germline V gene encodes CDR1 MNHNS and CDR2 SASEGT. This CDR3 spans 13 amino acids. PCR amplification relied on 60 Vbeta primers (plus 13 Jbeta primers). Only in-frame clones appear in the TCRdb table, and some are missing; sequencing was by immunoSEQ multiplex PCR. Seen here are 100,000 to 150,000 clones, 78% observed once, and the top ten hold approximately 1.5%. Study results and limitations: Analysis was carried out at a later point, and it linked a missense DCLRE1C variant to TCR beta V- and J-gene trimming. Reports indicated that the classifier achieved high specificity and sensitivity in diagnosing cytomegalovirus status.

The sequenced material came from PBMCs. The TCR originated in a woman younger than 35 in good health and CMV-seronegative. V gene TRBV6-1 combines with J gene TRBJ1-5; 7 bases match TRBD1. The CDR3 region has the DNA TGTGCCAGCAGAATAGGGGGCCGACAGCCCCAGCATTTT. It codes for CASRIGGRQPQHF.